This TCR beta chain was sequenced for a study of CD8 T cells in Susac syndrome. General study results and limits: It was acknowledged in the study that the number of individuals who were included in its TCR sequencing and HLA analysis was relatively small.

Between the trimmed V and J ends, which lost 5 bases and 0 bases, there was a span of 13 bases. This CDR3 spans 15 amino acids. The germline CDR1 and CDR2 sequences are LNHDA and SQIVND (reference sequence). Random hexamers primed reverse transcription of roughly 0.45 to 1 ug RNA. Across 54 Vbeta and 13 Jbeta, immunoSEQ multiplex PCR amplified TCR beta CDR3. MiXCR, run by TCRdb on the immunoSEQ multiplex PCR reads, gives a single entry per CDR3 protein. The sample records about 190,000 distinct CDR3 sequences, approximately 93% being singletons. Negative isolation was used for CD8+ and CD4+ T cells and FACS enrichment for TEMRA cells. The sample holds a few counts of this clonotype. Antigen: not known.

The chain recombines TRBV19 with TRBJ1-1; D gene uncertain. The sample consisted of CD4+ T cells from PBMCs. The receptor's source is a human donor in good health. CDR3 sequence reads: CASSDNALMNTEAFF. Here the CDR3 DNA reads TGTGCCAGTAGTGATAACGCCCTGATGAACACTGAAGCTTTCTTT.